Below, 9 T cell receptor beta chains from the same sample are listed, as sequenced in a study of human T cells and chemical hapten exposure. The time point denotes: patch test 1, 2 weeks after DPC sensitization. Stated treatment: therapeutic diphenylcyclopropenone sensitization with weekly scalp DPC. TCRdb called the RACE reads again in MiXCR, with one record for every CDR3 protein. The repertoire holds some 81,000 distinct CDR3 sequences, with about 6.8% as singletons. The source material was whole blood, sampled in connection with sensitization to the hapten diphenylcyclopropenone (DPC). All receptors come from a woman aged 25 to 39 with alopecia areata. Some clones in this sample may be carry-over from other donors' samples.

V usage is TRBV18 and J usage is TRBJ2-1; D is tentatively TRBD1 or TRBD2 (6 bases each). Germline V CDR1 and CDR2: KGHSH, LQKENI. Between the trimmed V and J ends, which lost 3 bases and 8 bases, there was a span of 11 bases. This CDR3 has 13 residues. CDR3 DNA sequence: TGTGCCAGCTCACCCCAGGAGGGGGATGAGCAGTTCTTC. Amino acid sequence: CASSPQEGDEQFF.

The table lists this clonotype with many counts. The CDR3, as DNA: TGCGCCAGCAGCCCGGACGCCAGGAGCTCTGGAAACACCATATATTTT. Protein: CASSPDARSSGNTIYF. The V gene is TRBV5-1, the J gene TRBJ1-3; D unclear. Trimming left V 4 bases short and J 0 bases short, with 14 bases between. Germline CDR1 is SGHRS and CDR2 is YFSETQ. The CDR3 totals 16 residues.

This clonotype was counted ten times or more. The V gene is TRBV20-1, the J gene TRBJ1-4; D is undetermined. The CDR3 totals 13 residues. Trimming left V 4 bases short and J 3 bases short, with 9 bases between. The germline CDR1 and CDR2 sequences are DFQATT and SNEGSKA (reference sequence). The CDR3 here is CSATLPANEKLFF. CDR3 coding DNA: TGCAGTGCTACACTGCCGGCTAATGAAAAACTGTTTTTT.

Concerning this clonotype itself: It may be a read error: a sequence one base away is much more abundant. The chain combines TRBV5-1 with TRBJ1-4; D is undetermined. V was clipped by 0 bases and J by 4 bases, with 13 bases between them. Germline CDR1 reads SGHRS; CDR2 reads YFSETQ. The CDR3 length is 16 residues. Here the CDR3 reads CASSLDGRGGNEKLFF. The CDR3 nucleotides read TGCGCCAGCAGCTTGGACGGGAGAGGAGGTAATGAAAAACTGTTTTTT.

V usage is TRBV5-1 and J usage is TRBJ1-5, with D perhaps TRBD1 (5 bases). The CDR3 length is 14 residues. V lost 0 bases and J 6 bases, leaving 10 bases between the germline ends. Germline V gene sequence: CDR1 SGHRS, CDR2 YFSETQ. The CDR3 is CASSLEGRGQPQHF. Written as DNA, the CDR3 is TGCGCCAGCAGCTTGGAGGGGCGCGGTCAGCCCCAGCATTTT.

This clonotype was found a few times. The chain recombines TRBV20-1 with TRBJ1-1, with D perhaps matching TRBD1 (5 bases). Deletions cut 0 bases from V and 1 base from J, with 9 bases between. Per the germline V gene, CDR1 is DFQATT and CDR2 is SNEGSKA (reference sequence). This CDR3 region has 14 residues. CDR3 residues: CSAREGARNTEAFF. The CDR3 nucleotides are TGCAGTGCTAGAGAAGGGGCGAGGAACACTGAAGCTTTCTTT.

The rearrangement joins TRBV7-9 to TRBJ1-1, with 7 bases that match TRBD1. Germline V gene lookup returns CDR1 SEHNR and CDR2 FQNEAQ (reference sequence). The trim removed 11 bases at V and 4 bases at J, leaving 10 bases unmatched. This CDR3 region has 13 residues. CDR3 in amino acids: CAGSRQGSTEAFF. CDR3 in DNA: TGTGCCGGGTCTAGACAGGGCAGCACTGAAGCTTTCTTT.

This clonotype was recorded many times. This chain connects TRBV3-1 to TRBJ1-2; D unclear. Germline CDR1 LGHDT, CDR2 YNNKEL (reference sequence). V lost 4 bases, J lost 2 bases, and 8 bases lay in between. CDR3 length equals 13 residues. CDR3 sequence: CASSPLSNYGYTF. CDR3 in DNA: TGTGCCAGCAGCCCGCTTTCGAACTATGGCTACACCTTC. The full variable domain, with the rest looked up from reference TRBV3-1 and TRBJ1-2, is DTAVSQTPKYLVTQMGNDKSIKCEQNLGHDTMYWYKQDSKKFLKIMFSYNNKELIINETVPNRFSPKSPDKAHLNLHINSLELGDSAVYFCASSPLSNYGYTFGSGTRLTVV.

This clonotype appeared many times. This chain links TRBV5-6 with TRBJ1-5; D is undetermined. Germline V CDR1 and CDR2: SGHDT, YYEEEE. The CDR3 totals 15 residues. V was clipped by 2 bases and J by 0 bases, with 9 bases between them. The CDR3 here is CASSFAGNSNQPQHF. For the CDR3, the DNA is TGTGCCAGCAGCTTCGCGGGGAATAGCAATCAGCCCCAGCATTTT.